The TCR beta chain described here comes from a study of blood T cells in healthy people across ages. Broader study findings: What prevented conclusive comparison of naive and antigen-experienced cells was that PBMCs were unsorted.

This CDR3 is 15 amino acids long. The junction had 6 bases not matched to a gene; V was cut back by 2 bases and J by 4 bases. Germline V CDR1 and CDR2: LGHDT, YNNKEL (reference sequence). Together with a sample-barcoded 5' primer, a J-beta primer mix was included in a second PCR lasting roughly 6 to 12 cycles. The template-switch adaptor was a 5' adaptor with 12 random nucleotides. It tagged each cDNA molecule. MiXCR, run by TCRdb on the 5' RACE reads, gives a single entry per CDR3 protein. The sample carries roughly 900,000 distinct CDR3 sequences, less than 35% recorded once. This clonotype was found many times. The antigen remains unidentified.

This sequence joins TRBV3-1 and TRBJ1-2; 8 nucleotides match TRBD1. The sequenced material came from blood. This TCR was recovered from a woman older than 75 in good health. CDR3 sequence (DNA): TGTGCCAGCAGCCAACCGGGACAGGAAATCTATGGCTACACCTTC. It encodes CASSQPGQEIYGYTF. Together with reference TRBV3-1 and TRBJ1-2, the CDR3 gives the full variable domain: DTAVSQTPKYLVTQMGNDKSIKCEQNLGHDTMYWYKQDSKKFLKIMFSYNNKELIINETVPNRFSPKSPDKAHLNLHINSLELGDSAVYFCASSQPGQEIYGYTFGSGTRLTVV.